The 11 T cell receptor beta chains listed next were all sequenced from one sample in a study of identical twins. TCRdb ran MiXCR on the 5' RACE reads and lists one entry per CDR3 protein. The table has a few hundred thousand distinct CDR3 sequences, approximately 8.8% seen once; the top ten hold more than 8%. Sequenced material: naive T cells sorted from blood. These receptors were taken from a woman between 45 and 65 years old in good health.

The chain has TRBV6-5 and TRBJ2-6; TRBD1 aligns across 7 bases. The CDR3 consists of 15 residues. CDR1 is MNHEY and CDR2 is SVGAGI in the germline V gene. The trim removed 6 bases at V and 2 bases at J, leaving 4 bases unmatched. The CDR3 protein is CASSFDRAGANVLTF. The CDR3 DNA reads as TGTGCCAGCAGCTTCGACAGGGCTGGGGCCAACGTCCTGACTTTC.

The chain employs TRBV7-9 and TRBJ2-3; 14 bases agree with TRBD2. V trimming: 4 bases; J trimming: 5 bases; junction bases outside the gene matches: 5. The CDR3 is 16 residues long. Germline V gene sequence: CDR1 SEHNR, CDR2 FQNEAQ (reference sequence). The CDR3 is CASSSGLAGGIDTQYF. CDR3 DNA: TGTGCCAGCAGCTCCGGACTAGCGGGAGGAATAGATACGCAGTATTTT.

This chain joins TRBV6-5 and TRBJ2-7; a weak D match, TRBD1 (6 bases). In germline, CDR1 is MNHEY, CDR2 SVGAGI. The length of the CDR3 is 14 residues. V shed 7 bases and J shed 0 bases, with 13 bases lying between them. CDR3 coding DNA: TGTGCCAGCACCGCAGAGGGGGACTCCTACGAGCAGTACTTC. This sequence encodes CASTAEGDSYEQYF.

The J gene is TRBJ1-1, the V gene TRBV12-3 or TRBV12-4; D is possibly TRBD1 (5 bases). CDR3 length equals 14 residues. Between the trimmed V and J ends, which lost 4 bases and 5 bases, there was a span of 14 bases. CDR3 sequence reads: CASSSTAGGTEAFF. CDR3 coding DNA: TGTGCCAGCAGTTCGACAGCTGGAGGGACTGAAGCTTTCTTT.

The CDR3 DNA follows: TGTGCCAGCAGCTATGCAGTGAAACATCAGCCCCAGCATTTT. Translation gives CASSYAVKHQPQHF. V gene TRBV12-3 or TRBV12-4 combines with J gene TRBJ1-5; D is undetermined. The CDR3 extends over 14 amino acids. V lost 6 bases and J lost 5, with 14 bases in between.

The rearrangement links TRBV7-8 to TRBJ2-4; perhaps D is TRBD1 or TRBD2 (5 bases each). From germline, CDR1 is SGHVS and CDR2 FQNEAQ. The CDR3 is 21 amino acids. V was cut by 1 base and J by 0 bases, with 25 bases left in between. CDR3 protein: CASSLVLRGSESREAKNIQYF. CDR3 in DNA: TGTGCCAGCAGCTTAGTGTTGAGGGGTAGCGAGAGCCGAGAAGCCAAAAACATTCAGTACTTC.

This chain links TRBV5-1 with TRBJ1-3, with D perhaps matching TRBD1 (5 bases). V was trimmed by 4 bases and J by 1 base, leaving 9 bases between them. Germline assignment: CDR1 SGHRS and CDR2 YFSETQ. The length of the CDR3 is 14 residues. The DNA of the CDR3 is TGCGCCAGCAGCCAGGGCGTTTCTGGAAACACCATATATTTT. It is translated as CASSQGVSGNTIYF.

At least ten counts were recorded for this clonotype. V is TRBV11-2 and J is TRBJ2-7; D remains unclear. V shed 2 bases and J shed 2 bases, with 10 bases lying between them. The CDR3 has 14 residues. Germline CDR1 is SGHAT and CDR2 is FQNNGV. The CDR3 nucleotides are TGTGCCAGCAGCTTATTCGGCAGAACCTACGAGCAGTACTTC. This gives the protein CASSLFGRTYEQYF.

This clonotype was recorded at least ten times. V and J are TRBV5-5 and TRBJ2-2, with 10 bases that match TRBD2. The ends lost 4 bases at V and 4 bases at J; junction bases unmatched: 7. This CDR3 is built from 16 residues. Germline V gene sequence: CDR1 SGHKS, CDR2 YYEKEE (reference sequence). The CDR3 DNA is TGTGCCAGCAGCCCCAGACTAGCGGGCCCCACCGGGGAGCTGTTTTTT. It encodes CASSPRLAGPTGELFF.

This clonotype was detected only once. The rearrangement uses TRBV10-3 and TRBJ1-1; D gene ambiguous. Trimming cost V 2 bases and J 1 base, with 17 bases left between them. The CDR3 is 17 residues long. The V gene's germline CDR1 is ENHRY and CDR2 SYGVKD. CDR3 DNA sequence: TGTGCCATCAGTGAGAAGGGCGGAGGCATGTCGAACACTGAAGCTTTCTTT. As protein: CAISEKGGGMSNTEAFF.

There are a few counts of this clonotype. The chain couples TRBV10-3 to TRBJ2-3; 13 positions agree with TRBD2. Germline V gene sequence: CDR1 ENHRY, CDR2 SYGVKD. The junction had 9 bases not matched to a gene; V was cut back by 10 bases and J by 2 bases. CDR3 length equals 16 residues. The CDR3 loop reads CATPGTSGMITDTQYF. For the CDR3, the DNA is TGTGCCACCCCTGGGACTAGCGGGATGATCACAGATACGCAGTATTTT.